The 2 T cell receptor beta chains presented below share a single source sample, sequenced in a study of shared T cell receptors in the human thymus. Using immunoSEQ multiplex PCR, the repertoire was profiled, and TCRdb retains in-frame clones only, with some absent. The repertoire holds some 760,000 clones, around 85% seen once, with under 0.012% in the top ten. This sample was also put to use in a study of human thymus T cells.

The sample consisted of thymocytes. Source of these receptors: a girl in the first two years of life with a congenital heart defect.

The CDR3 DNA is TGTGCCAGCAGTTCGAGGGTGGGTAACACTGAAGCTTTCTTT. This sequence encodes CASSSRVGNTEAFF. The rearrangement links TRBV28 to TRBJ1-1; D is undetermined. The CDR3 spans 14 residues. V lost 4 bases to trimming and J lost 2 bases, with 11 bases between them. Looked up from germline, CDR1 is MDHEN and CDR2 is SYDVKM.

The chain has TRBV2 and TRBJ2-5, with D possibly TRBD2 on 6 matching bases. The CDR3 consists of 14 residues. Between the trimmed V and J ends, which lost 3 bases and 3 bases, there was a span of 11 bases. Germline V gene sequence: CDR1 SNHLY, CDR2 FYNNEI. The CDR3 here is CASSDWTTEETQYF. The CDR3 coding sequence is TGTGCCAGCAGTGACTGGACTACTGAAGAGACCCAGTACTTC.